Reported below is one TCR beta chain. This entry comes from a study of response to subunit inactivated influenza vaccine. Germline values: CDR1 DFQATT, CDR2 SNEGSKA (reference sequence). Trimming removed 5 bases from V and 0 bases from J, with 20 bases in between. The CDR3 extends over 16 amino acids. TCRdb analysed the RT-PCR reads with MiXCR anew, one entry per CDR3 protein. In the table there are approximately 530,000 distinct CDR3 sequences, approximately 7.6% of which are singletons. Sample: PBMCs from blood, taken roughly 24 months after vaccination. This chain connects TRBV20-1 to TRBJ2-7, with D possibly TRBD2 on 6 matching bases. The source is a man between 50 and 69 years old who received an inactivated influenza vaccine. CDR3: CSASNLRRGPSYEQYF. In DNA, the CDR3 is TGCAGTGCTTCGAACCTCAGGAGGGGACCCTCCTACGAGCAGTACTTC.